This TCR beta chain was sequenced during a study of shared clonotypes between healthy human individuals. Germline V gene data show CDR1 as DFQATT and CDR2 as SNEGSKA (reference sequence). Trimming cost V 2 bases and J 5 bases, with 6 bases left between them. The CDR3 loop spans 11 amino acids. For each subset, genomic DNA was distributed in equal portions over several immunoSEQ plates. The table came from immunoSEQ multiplex PCR; TCRdb's copy has only in-frame clones and leaves some out. The sample carries some 240,000 clones, 65% to 70% recorded once. This clone has just one count. Input material: memory CD4+ T cells sorted from blood. Subset described: CD45RA-negative fraction. The chain links TRBV20-1 to TRBJ2-5; D remains ambiguous. This clonotype was obtained from a man aged 25 to 40 in good health. CDR3 in DNA: TGCAGTGCTAGAAGCACCGAGACCCAGTACTTC. This sequence encodes CSARSTETQYF.